The 22 T cell receptor beta chains given below trace back to one sample, sequenced in a study of CXCR3-negative and CXCR3-positive naive CD8 T cells (dated by TCRdb to the late 2010s). These reads were obtained on a NextSeq 550. The Human TCR Profiling Kit (MiLaboratory) was used to make UMI-labeled 5' RACE TRB cDNA libraries. Once TCRdb had reprocessed the reads, it stored one entry per CDR3 protein sequence and supplied no DNA. The sample has some 130,000 distinct CDR3 sequences on record. Jointly, the top ten make up 0.45% to 0.55% of the sample. The sample consisted of naive CXCR3- CD8+ T cells from blood. The sample's cell subset or site, from its label and the paper: CD45RO-CCR7+CD27+CD95- naive CD8+ T cells lacking CXCR3 (TNR3-). These receptor sequences come from a human donor in good health. Some clones in this sample may be carry-over from other donors' samples.

J is TRBJ2-1 and V is TRBV19; with no DNA, the TCRdb D assignment of TRBD2 cannot be verified. Per germline, CDR1 LNHDA and CDR2 SQIVND (reference sequence). The CDR3 spans 16 residues. Here the CDR3 reads CASSIAGTSGVNEQFF.

The chain recombines TRBV2 with TRBJ2-7; there is no DNA to check the TCRdb D call of TRBD1. The CDR3 consists of 16 residues. Germline CDR1 is SNHLY and CDR2 is FYNNEI. The CDR3: CASTSQPGGDSDEQYF.

This chain uses TRBV6-2 or TRBV6-3 with TRBJ2-7; TCRdb picks TRBD1, but there is no DNA to check that call. This CDR3 comprises 15 residues. From germline, CDR1 is MNHEY and CDR2 SVGEGT. This CDR3 reads CASSPLVGASYEQYF.

The rearrangement uses TRBV19 and TRBJ1-3; TCRdb selects TRBD1, and the lack of DNA leaves this call unchecked. Per germline, CDR1 LNHDA and CDR2 SQIVND (reference sequence). The CDR3 is 17 amino acids. CDR3 sequence: CASSYYTDSRGGNTIYF.

V gene TRBV12-3 or TRBV12-4 combines with J gene TRBJ1-2; TCRdb indicates TRBD1, and absent DNA this call remains unverified. This CDR3 comprises 13 residues. CDR3 protein: CASSARGQGGYTF.

CDR3 sequence: CASSGDRESPLHF. The chain recombines TRBV7-9 with TRBJ1-6; without DNA, the TCRdb call of TRBD1 cannot be checked. Germline V gene data show CDR1 as SEHNR and CDR2 as FQNEAQ (reference sequence). This CDR3 has 13 residues.

The chain employs TRBV15 and TRBJ2-7; the TCRdb call, TRBD1, lacks DNA for checking. The CDR3 is 15 amino acids. The germline CDR1 and CDR2 sequences are LNHNV and YYDKDF (reference sequence). CDR3 residues: CATSRVSTGKYEQYF.

This chain links TRBV29-1 with TRBJ2-3. This CDR3 has 11 amino acids. CDR1 SQVTM and CDR2 ANQGSEA come from the germline V gene. This CDR3 is CSGIGWDTQYF.

J is TRBJ2-7 and V is TRBV7-9. Germline V gives CDR1 SEHNR, CDR2 FQNEAQ (reference sequence). The CDR3 loop spans 12 amino acids. CDR3 protein: CASSLYHYEQYF.

The chain is built from TRBV20-1 and TRBJ1-2. CDR3 length: 11 amino acids. Germline assignment: CDR1 DFQATT and CDR2 SNEGSKA (reference sequence). The CDR3 loop reads CSARELGGYTF.

The chain couples TRBV12-3 or TRBV12-4 to TRBJ1-4; the TRBD1 assignment by TCRdb is unverifiable without DNA. This CDR3 is 13 amino acids long. The CDR3 loop reads CASSPQGNEKLFF.

The chain combines TRBV3-1 with TRBJ2-1. Per the germline V gene, CDR1 is LGHDT and CDR2 is YNNKEL (reference sequence). CDR3 length: 13 amino acids. This chain's CDR3 is CASSQADLLEQFF.

The J gene is TRBJ2-1, the V gene TRBV5-1. Germline-derived CDR1 and CDR2 are SGHRS and YFSETQ. This CDR3 is 12 amino acids long. The CDR3 spells CASEDWDNEQFF.

The rearrangement uses TRBV5-1 and TRBJ2-2; TCRdb calls TRBD2, which cannot be checked without DNA. Germline-derived CDR1 and CDR2 are SGHRS and YFSETQ. CDR3 length: 17 residues. CDR3 sequence: CASSPGLAGANTGELFF.

The chain uses TRBV12-3 or TRBV12-4 and TRBJ2-3; with no DNA, the TCRdb D assignment of TRBD1 cannot be verified. This CDR3 comprises 15 residues. Here the CDR3 reads CASTLVGASTDTQYF.

The genes are TRBV5-1 and TRBJ2-1; the D gene TCRdb calls, TRBD2, cannot be checked with no DNA. The CDR3 consists of 16 residues. Germline CDR1 reads SGHRS; CDR2 reads YFSETQ. CDR3 region: CASSLDAGGPGNEQFF. The whole variable domain, filled in from reference TRBV5-1 and TRBJ2-1, reads KAGVTQTPRYLIKTRGQQVTLSCSPISGHRSVSWYQQTPGQGLQFLFEYFSETQRNKGNFPGRFSGRQFSNSRSEMNVSTLELGDSALYLCASSLDAGGPGNEQFFGPGTRLTVL.

V is TRBV12-3 or TRBV12-4 and J is TRBJ2-7; TCRdb's D gene call, TRBD2, goes unchecked for lack of DNA. This CDR3 has 15 amino acids. CDR3 in amino acids: CASTRAGGTVYEQYF.

This CDR3 is CSVDISGGYEQYF. This chain connects TRBV29-1 to TRBJ2-7; TCRdb gives TRBD2 as the D gene, but with no DNA this cannot be confirmed. This CDR3 spans 13 amino acids. Germline CDR1 SQVTM, CDR2 ANQGSEA.

The CDR3: CASSHEGQYTDTQYF. J is TRBJ2-3 and V is TRBV4-1; as DNA is missing, the TRBD2 call by TCRdb cannot be tested. There are 15 residues in the CDR3. CDR1 and CDR2 from the germline V gene are MGHRA and YSYEKL.

The rearrangement joins TRBV29-1 to TRBJ2-1. CDR1 is SQVTM, CDR2 ANQGSEA, per germline. This CDR3 has 14 residues. CDR3 protein: CSVIPGGSYNEQFF.

The V and J genes are TRBV4-1 and TRBJ2-7; without DNA, the TCRdb call of TRBD1 cannot be checked. Germline CDR1 MGHRA, CDR2 YSYEKL. The CDR3 runs to 15 residues. CDR3 region: CASSRKQGALNEQYF.

CDR3 residues: CASSLLTSGGGNEQFF. The chain has TRBV28 and TRBJ2-1; without DNA, the TCRdb call of TRBD2 cannot be checked. Germline V gene data show CDR1 as MDHEN and CDR2 as SYDVKM. This CDR3 is built from 16 residues.